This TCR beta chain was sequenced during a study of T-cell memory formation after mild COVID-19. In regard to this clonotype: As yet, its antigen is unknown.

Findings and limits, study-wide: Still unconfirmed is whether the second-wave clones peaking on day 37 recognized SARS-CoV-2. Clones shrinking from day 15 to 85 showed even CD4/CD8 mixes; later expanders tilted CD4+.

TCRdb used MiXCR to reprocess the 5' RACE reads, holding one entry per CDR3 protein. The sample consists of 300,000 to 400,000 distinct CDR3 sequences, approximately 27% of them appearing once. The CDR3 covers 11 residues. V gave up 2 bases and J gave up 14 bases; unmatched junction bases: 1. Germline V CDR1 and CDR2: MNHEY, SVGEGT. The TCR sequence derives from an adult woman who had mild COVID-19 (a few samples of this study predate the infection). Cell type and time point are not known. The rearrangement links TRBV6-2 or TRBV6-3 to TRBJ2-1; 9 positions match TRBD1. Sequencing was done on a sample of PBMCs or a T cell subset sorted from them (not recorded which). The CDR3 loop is CASSYGTGKFF. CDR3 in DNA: TGTGCCAGCAGTTACGGGACAGGGAAGTTCTTC.